This passage covers 21 T cell receptor beta chains from one sample sequenced in a study of T cell changes during pregnancy in multiple sclerosis (dated by TCRdb to about 2019). Receptor amplification or capture employed the immunoSEQ multiplex PCR assay. In its TCRdb copy, this immuneACCESS table keeps in-frame sequences only and misses some clones. Where compared with another copy, unresolved V genes explain less than half of these, and the others have no known cause. The sample data list tens of thousands of clones, and approximately 90% of these were observed just once. The ten largest clones capture approximately 1.2% of the sample. This material consisted of peripheral blood, taken in the second trimester of pregnancy. These receptors were collected from a female donor with multiple sclerosis, enrolled in a pregnancy study.

The chain has TRBV7-9 and TRBJ2-5; TRBD1 matches 7 bases. CDR1 is SEHNR, CDR2 FQNEAQ, per germline (reference sequence). The CDR3 is made up of 14 amino acids. The trim removed 4 bases at V and 5 bases at J, leaving 7 bases unmatched. CDR3 sequence reads: CASSSTGWEETQYF. Here the CDR3 DNA reads TGTGCCAGCAGCTCGACAGGGTGGGAGGAGACCCAGTACTTC. Based on the CDR3 plus reference TRBV7-9 and TRBJ2-5, the full variable domain is DTGVSQNPRHKITKRGQNVTFRCDPISEHNRLYWYRQTLGQGPEFLTYFQNEAQLEKSRLLSDRFSAERPKGSFSTLEIQRTEQGDSAMYLCASSSTGWEETQYFGPGTRLLVL.

The chain is built from TRBV9 and TRBJ2-1; D may be TRBD2 (6 bases). The V and J ends lost 2 bases and 4 bases respectively, with 22 bases between them. The CDR3 length is 18 residues. The germline gives CDR1 SGDLS, CDR2 YYNGEE. CDR3 sequence reads: CASSVEAGGVTFYNEQFF. CDR3 DNA: TGTGCCAGCAGCGTGGAGGCAGGCGGGGTTACATTTTACAATGAGCAGTTCTTC.

This CDR3 is CSVRQGVSDQPQHF. CDR3 DNA: TGCAGCGTCCGACAGGGGGTCTCGGATCAGCCCCAGCATTTT. The chain employs TRBV29-1 and TRBJ1-5, with 9 bases lining up with TRBD1. The germline V gene encodes CDR1 SQVTM and CDR2 ANQGSEA. The length of the CDR3 is 14 residues. Unmatched junction bases numbered 8, after V lost 6 bases and J lost 5 bases.

The J gene is TRBJ2-7, the V gene TRBV13; a possible D gene is TRBD1 (6 bases). This CDR3 comprises 12 residues. Deletions cut 5 bases from V and 6 bases from J, with 11 bases between. Germline assignment: CDR1 PRHDT and CDR2 FYEKMQ (reference sequence). CDR3 in amino acids: CASSLYRAEQYF. DNA of the CDR3: TGTGCCAGCAGCCTATACAGGGCCGAGCAGTACTTC.

CDR3 loop: CASSVEGGGGTEAFF. The CDR3, as DNA: TGTGCCAGCAGCGTAGAGGGAGGGGGGGGCACTGAAGCTTTCTTT. The chain uses TRBV9 and TRBJ1-1, with a possible D match to TRBD1 (6 bases). This CDR3 contains 15 residues. Germline CDR1 reads SGDLS; CDR2 reads YYNGEE. The V gene lost 0 bases and the J gene lost 4 bases, with 13 bases spanning the gap. The full variable domain, in which reference TRBV9 and TRBJ1-1 provide the parts outside the CDR3, is DSGVTQTPKHLITATGQRVTLRCSPRSGDLSVYWYQQSLDQGLQFLIQYYNGEERAKGNILERFSAQQFPDLHSELNLSSLELGDSALYFCASSVEGGGGTEAFFGQGTRLTVV.

The rearrangement links TRBV13 to TRBJ2-5, with 10 bases aligning to TRBD1. V shed 2 bases, J shed 5 bases, and the junction held 5 bases outside the gene matches. The V gene's germline CDR1 is PRHDT and CDR2 FYEKMQ (reference sequence). This CDR3 comprises 15 residues. The CDR3 spells CASSLRTGGFETQYF. The CDR3 DNA reads as TGTGCCAGCAGCTTAAGGACAGGGGGATTTGAGACCCAGTACTTC.

This chain connects TRBV10-1 to TRBJ2-1; tentatively, D is TRBD1 (6 bases). CDR1 and CDR2 from the germline V gene are WNHNN and SYGVQD (reference sequence). The germline V and J ends were trimmed by 6 bases and 5 bases, with 11 bases remaining between them. CDR3 length: 13 residues. CDR3 sequence (DNA): TGCGCCAGCAGCTCAGGACAGAACAATGAGCAGTTCTTC. Protein: CASSSGQNNEQFF.

In this sample, this clone turned up a few times. V and J are TRBV5-1 and TRBJ1-1, with unresolved D. Germline lookup yields CDR1 SGHRS and CDR2 YFSETQ. V gave up 1 base and J gave up 7 bases, with 14 bases separating them. The CDR3 totals 14 residues. CDR3 protein: CASSLSGGKDEAFF. CDR3 bases: TGCGCCAGCAGCTTGTCCGGAGGGAAGGATGAAGCTTTCTTT.

This sequence joins TRBV6-1 and TRBJ1-6, with D unclear. V dropped 2 bases and J dropped 7 bases, with 12 bases sitting between them. The CDR3 sequence is 15 residues long. Germline V gene sequence: CDR1 MNHNS, CDR2 SASEGT. Here the CDR3 DNA reads TGTGCCAGCAGTGAAAGAGTCAAGATGAATTCACCCCTCCACTTT. This codes for CASSERVKMNSPLHF.

Notes on this clone: A read error is possible here, since a much larger clone lies one base away. The chain employs TRBV6-4 and TRBJ2-3; 8 bases align to TRBD2. V lost 3 bases to trimming and J lost 2 bases; unmatched junction nucleotides: 1. The germline V gene encodes CDR1 MRHNA and CDR2 SNTAGT. The CDR3 has 14 amino acids. The CDR3 DNA reads as TGTGCCAGCAGTGAAGCGGGGGCCACAGATACGCAGTATTTT. This codes for CASSEAGATDTQYF.

This clone was seen a single time. The chain has TRBV27 and TRBJ1-2; no clear D gene. The germline CDR1 and CDR2 sequences are MNHEY and SMNVEV (reference sequence). The CDR3 spans 14 residues. V was shortened by 5 bases and J by 4 bases, with 14 bases between the two germline ends. CDR3: CASSTSPRFYGYTF. DNA for the CDR3: TGTGCCAGCAGTACTAGCCCCCGCTTCTATGGCTACACCTTC.

V is TRBV2 and J is TRBJ2-7; 7 bases are a match to TRBD1. The junction had 15 bases not matched to a gene; V was cut back by 8 bases and J by 5 bases. Germline values: CDR1 SNHLY, CDR2 FYNNEI. This CDR3 spans 15 amino acids. In DNA form, the CDR3 reads TGTGCCAGCGGGAAAGACAGGGTTTTTATCAACGAGCAGTACTTC. It specifies CASGKDRVFINEQYF.

The chain couples TRBV7-3 to TRBJ2-1; TRBD2 matches at 7 bases. The CDR3 is 15 amino acids. Germline V lookup: CDR1 SGHTA, CDR2 FQGTGA. Germline trimming cut 2 bases from V and 2 bases from J; bases unmatched to any gene: 3. CDR3: CASSLGGGPYNEQFF. In nucleotides, the CDR3 is TGTGCCAGCAGCTTAGGCGGGGGACCCTACAATGAGCAGTTCTTC.

CDR3 DNA: TGTGCCAGTAGTATTCTGGGTATTGGACTGAGTGAGCAGTTCTTC. It specifies CASSILGIGLSEQFF. The rearrangement uses TRBV19 and TRBJ2-1; a possible D gene is TRBD2 (5 bases). CDR1 and CDR2 (germline): LNHDA, SQIVND (reference sequence). With 3 bases removed from V and 9 bases from J, the gap between germline ends came to 18 bases. The CDR3 totals 15 residues.

V gene TRBV27 combines with J gene TRBJ1-2, with D maybe TRBD1 (5 bases). There are 17 residues in the CDR3. V was shortened by 6 bases and J by 4 bases, with 24 bases between the two germline ends. Germline V gene sequence: CDR1 MNHEY, CDR2 SMNVEV (reference sequence). CDR3 region: CASRQAGTPNGGYGYTF. CDR3 DNA sequence: TGTGCCAGCAGACAAGCCGGGACGCCAAACGGGGGCTATGGCTACACCTTC.

V and J are TRBV19 and TRBJ1-1; perhaps TRBD1 as D (6 bases). CDR3 length equals 14 residues. The V end was cut by 0 bases, the J end by 3 bases, with 8 bases between. In germline, CDR1 is LNHDA, CDR2 SQIVND (reference sequence). DNA for the CDR3: TGTGCCAGTAGTATAGATTGGGGGCACACTGAAGCTTTCTTT. Protein product: CASSIDWGHTEAFF.

V is TRBV30 and J is TRBJ1-2; 7 bases map to TRBD1. The CDR3 extends over 15 amino acids. Trimming cost V 3 bases and J 4 bases; bases outside gene matches: 11. Looked up from germline, CDR1 is GTSNPN and CDR2 is SVGIG (reference sequence). In DNA, the CDR3 is TGTGCCTGGAGCCACCCCTCGGGACAGACCTATGGCTACACCTTC. This sequence encodes CAWSHPSGQTYGYTF.

The chain is built from TRBV4-1 and TRBJ2-6; 7 positions match TRBD2. Trimming took 5 bases from V and 6 from J; bases not matched to a gene: 10. Germline V gives CDR1 MGHRA, CDR2 YSYEKL. The CDR3 is made up of 16 amino acids. CDR3 nucleotide sequence: TGCGCCAGCAGCTCTAGACTAGCCCCTGCGGCCAACGTCCTGACTTTC. Residues: CASSSRLAPAANVLTF.

The chain recombines TRBV27 with TRBJ1-2, with TRBD1 as a possible D gene (6 bases). Trimming shortened V by 4 bases and J by 3 bases, and 9 bases separated the two germline ends. In germline, CDR1 is MNHEY, CDR2 SMNVEV (reference sequence). The CDR3 covers 13 residues. This chain's CDR3 is CASSWDIYYGYTF. CDR3 DNA sequence: TGTGCCAGCAGTTGGGACATTTACTATGGCTACACCTTC.

This clone was recorded once. The chain carries TRBV19 and TRBJ1-1; TRBD1 might be the D (6 bases). Germline lookup yields CDR1 LNHDA and CDR2 SQIVND (reference sequence). V was shortened by 5 bases and J by 8 bases, with 21 bases between the two germline ends. This CDR3 spans 15 amino acids. In DNA, the CDR3 is TGTGCCAGTAGTCTGGGGGCGAGGGGCATGGAAGAAGCTTTCTTT. Its protein product is CASSLGARGMEEAFF.

The V and J genes are TRBV4-1 and TRBJ2-5; 8 bases match TRBD1. Germline lookup yields CDR1 MGHRA and CDR2 YSYEKL. The CDR3 loop spans 16 amino acids. V dropped 1 base and J dropped 1; count of bases not matched to a gene: 5. The CDR3 DNA reads TGCGCCAGCAGCCAAGCCGGGACAGGAATCCAAGAGACCCAGTACTTC. Translated: CASSQAGTGIQETQYF.